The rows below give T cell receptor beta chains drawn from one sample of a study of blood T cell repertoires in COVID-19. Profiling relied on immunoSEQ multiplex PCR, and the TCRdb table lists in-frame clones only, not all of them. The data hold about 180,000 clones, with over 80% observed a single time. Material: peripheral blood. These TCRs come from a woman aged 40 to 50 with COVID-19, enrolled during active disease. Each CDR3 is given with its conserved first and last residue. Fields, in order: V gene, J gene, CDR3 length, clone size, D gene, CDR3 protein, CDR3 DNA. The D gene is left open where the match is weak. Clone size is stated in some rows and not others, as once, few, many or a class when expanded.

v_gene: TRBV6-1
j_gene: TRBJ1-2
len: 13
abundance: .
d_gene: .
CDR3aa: CASSETQVYGYTF
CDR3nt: TGTGCCAGCAGTGAAACACAGGTCTATGGCTACACCTTC

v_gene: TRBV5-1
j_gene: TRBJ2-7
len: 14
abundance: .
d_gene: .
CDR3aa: CASAGRGEPYEQYF
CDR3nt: TGCGCCAGCGCGGGGAGGGGGGAACCCTACGAGCAGTACTTC

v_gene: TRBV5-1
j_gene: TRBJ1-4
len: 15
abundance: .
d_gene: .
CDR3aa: CASSLEGRGVTELFF
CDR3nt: TGCGCCAGCAGCTTGGAGGGCAGGGGCGTTACCGAACTGTTTTTT

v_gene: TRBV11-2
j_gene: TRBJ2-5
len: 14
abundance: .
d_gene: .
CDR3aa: CASSLSGFRETQYF
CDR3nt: TGTGCCAGCAGCTTATCGGGATTTCGGGAGACCCAGTACTTC

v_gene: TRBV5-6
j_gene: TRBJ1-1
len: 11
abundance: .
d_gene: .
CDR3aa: CASSWASEAFF
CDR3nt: TGTGCCAGCAGCTGGGCGTCTGAAGCTTTCTTT

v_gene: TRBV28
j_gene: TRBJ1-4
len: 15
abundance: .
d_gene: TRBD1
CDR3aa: CASSGGRGRDEKLFF
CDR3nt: TGTGCCAGCAGTGGGGGCAGGGGGAGAGATGAAAAACTGTTTTTT

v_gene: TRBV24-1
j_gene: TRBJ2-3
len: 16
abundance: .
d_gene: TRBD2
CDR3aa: CATQTSGVGQTDTQYF
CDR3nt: TGTGCCACCCAAACTAGCGGGGTTGGTCAAACAGATACGCAGTATTTT

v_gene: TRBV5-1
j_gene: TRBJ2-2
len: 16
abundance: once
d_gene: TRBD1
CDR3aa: CASSRIGTGGMGELFF
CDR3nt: TGCGCCAGCAGCCGAATCGGGACAGGGGGAATGGGGGAGCTGTTTTTT

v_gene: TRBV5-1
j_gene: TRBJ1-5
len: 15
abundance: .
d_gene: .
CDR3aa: CASSLVGGSNQPQHF
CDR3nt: TGCGCCAGCAGCTTGGTAGGAGGGAGCAATCAGCCCCAGCATTTT

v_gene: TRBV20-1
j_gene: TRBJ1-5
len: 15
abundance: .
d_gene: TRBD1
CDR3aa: CSASPSQGWWQPQHF
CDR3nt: TGCAGTGCTAGTCCCTCACAGGGGTGGTGGCAGCCCCAGCATTTT

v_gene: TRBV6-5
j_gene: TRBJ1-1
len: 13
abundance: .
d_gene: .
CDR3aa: CASSVEMNTEAFF
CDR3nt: TGTGCCAGCAGCGTCGAGATGAACACTGAAGCTTTCTTT

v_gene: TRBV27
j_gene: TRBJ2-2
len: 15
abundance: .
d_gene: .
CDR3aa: CASSSRGALTGELFF
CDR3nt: TGTGCCAGCAGTTCACGGGGGGCCCTCACCGGGGAGCTGTTTTTT

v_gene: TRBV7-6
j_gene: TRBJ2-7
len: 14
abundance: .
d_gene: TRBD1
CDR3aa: CATQRDSGSYEQYF
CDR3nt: TGTGCCACCCAAAGGGACAGTGGATCCTACGAGCAGTACTTC

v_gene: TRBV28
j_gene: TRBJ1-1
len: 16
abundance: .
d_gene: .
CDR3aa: CASSPPYRGGNTEAFF
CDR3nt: TGTGCCAGCAGCCCGCCCTACCGGGGGGGAAACACTGAAGCTTTCTTT

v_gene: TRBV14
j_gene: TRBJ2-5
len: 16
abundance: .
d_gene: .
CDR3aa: CASSQGSEDYLETQYF
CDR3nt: TGTGCCAGCAGCCAAGGATCGGAAGACTACCTAGAGACCCAGTACTTC

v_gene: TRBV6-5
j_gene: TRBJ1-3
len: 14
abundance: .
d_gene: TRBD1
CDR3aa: CASRGQGARDTIYF
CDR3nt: TGTGCCAGCAGGGGACAGGGGGCGCGGGACACCATATATTTT

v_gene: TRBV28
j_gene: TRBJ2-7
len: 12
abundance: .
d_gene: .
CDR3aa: CASSWGGYEQYF
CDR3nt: TGTGCCAGCAGTTGGGGCGGTTACGAGCAGTACTTC

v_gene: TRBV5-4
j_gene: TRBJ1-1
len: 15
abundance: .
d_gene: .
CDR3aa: CASSLQGSENTEAFF
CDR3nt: TGTGCCAGCAGCTTGCAGGGAAGTGAGAACACTGAAGCTTTCTTT

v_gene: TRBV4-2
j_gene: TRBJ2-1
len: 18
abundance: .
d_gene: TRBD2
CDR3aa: CASSQASWGEGSYNEQFF
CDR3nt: TGTGCCAGCAGCCAAGCCTCATGGGGGGAGGGGTCCTACAATGAGCAGTTCTTC

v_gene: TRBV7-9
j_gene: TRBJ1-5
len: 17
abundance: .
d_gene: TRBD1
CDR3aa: CASSFGYRQGSGQPQHF
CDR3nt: TGTGCCAGCAGCTTTGGTTACCGACAGGGCTCCGGTCAGCCCCAGCATTTT

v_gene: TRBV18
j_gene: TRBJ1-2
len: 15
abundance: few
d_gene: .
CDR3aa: CASLQGLGPNYGYTF
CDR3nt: TGTGCCAGTTTACAGGGCTTAGGTCCTAACTATGGCTACACCTTC

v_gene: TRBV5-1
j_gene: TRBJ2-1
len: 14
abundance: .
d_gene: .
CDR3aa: CASSLEETYNEQFF
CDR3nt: TGCGCCAGCAGCTTGGAGGAGACCTACAATGAGCAGTTCTTC

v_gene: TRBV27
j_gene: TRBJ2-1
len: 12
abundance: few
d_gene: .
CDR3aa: CASSLLHNEQFF
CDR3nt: TGTGCCAGCAGTTTACTTCACAATGAGCAGTTCTTC

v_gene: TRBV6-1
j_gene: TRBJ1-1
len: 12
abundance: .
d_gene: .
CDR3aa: CASSDFESKAFF
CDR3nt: TGTGCCAGCAGTGATTTTGAGTCCAAAGCTTTCTTT

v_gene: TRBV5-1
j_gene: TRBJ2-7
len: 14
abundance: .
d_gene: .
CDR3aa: CASSLGAGAHEQYF
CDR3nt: TGCGCCAGCAGCTTGGGTGCGGGGGCCCACGAGCAGTACTTC

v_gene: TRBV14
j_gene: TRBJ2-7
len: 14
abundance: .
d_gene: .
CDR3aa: CASSQGRSSYEQYF
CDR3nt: TGTGCCAGCAGCCAAGGGCGGAGCTCCTACGAGCAGTACTTC

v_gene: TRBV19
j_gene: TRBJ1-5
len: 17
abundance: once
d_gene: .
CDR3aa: CASSILIVGGLNQPQHF
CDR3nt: TGTGCCAGTAGTATTTTGATAGTGGGAGGGCTCAATCAGCCCCAGCATTTT

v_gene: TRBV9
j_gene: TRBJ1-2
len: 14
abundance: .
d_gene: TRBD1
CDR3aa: CASSVGGQAIGYTF
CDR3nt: TGTGCCAGCAGCGTTGGGGGACAGGCGATAGGCTACACCTTC